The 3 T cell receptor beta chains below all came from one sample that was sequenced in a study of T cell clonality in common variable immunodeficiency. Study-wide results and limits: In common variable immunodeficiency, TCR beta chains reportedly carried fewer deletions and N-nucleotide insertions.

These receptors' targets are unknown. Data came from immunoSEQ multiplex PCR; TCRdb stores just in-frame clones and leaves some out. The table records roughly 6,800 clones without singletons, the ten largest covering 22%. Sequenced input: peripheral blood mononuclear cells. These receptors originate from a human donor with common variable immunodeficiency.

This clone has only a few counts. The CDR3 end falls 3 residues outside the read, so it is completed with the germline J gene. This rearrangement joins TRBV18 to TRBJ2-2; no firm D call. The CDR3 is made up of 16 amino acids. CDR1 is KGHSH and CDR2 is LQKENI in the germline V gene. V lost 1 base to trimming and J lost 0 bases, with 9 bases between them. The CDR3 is CASSPRAQANTGELFF. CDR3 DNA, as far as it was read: TGTGCCAGCTCACCACGGGCCCAAGCGAACACCGGGGAG. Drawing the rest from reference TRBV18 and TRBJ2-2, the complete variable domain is NAGVMQNPRHLVRRRGQEARLRCSPMKGHSHVYWYRQLPEEGLKFMVYLQKENIIDESGMPKERFSAEFPKEGPSILRIQQVVRGDSAAYFCASSPRAQANTGELFFGEGSRLTVL.

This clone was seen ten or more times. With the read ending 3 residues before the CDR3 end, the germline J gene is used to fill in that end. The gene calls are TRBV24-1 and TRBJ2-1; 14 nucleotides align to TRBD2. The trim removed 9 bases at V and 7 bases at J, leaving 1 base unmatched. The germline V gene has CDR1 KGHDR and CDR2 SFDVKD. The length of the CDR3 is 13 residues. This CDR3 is CATGTSGRNEQFF. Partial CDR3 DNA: TGTGCCACCGGGACTAGCGGGAGAAATGAG.

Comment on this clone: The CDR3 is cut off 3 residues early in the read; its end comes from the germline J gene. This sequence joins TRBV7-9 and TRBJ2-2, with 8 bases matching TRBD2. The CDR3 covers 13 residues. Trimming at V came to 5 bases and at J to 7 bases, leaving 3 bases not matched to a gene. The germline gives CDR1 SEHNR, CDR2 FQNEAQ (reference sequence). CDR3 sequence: CASSRAGVGELFF. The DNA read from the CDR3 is TGTGCCAGCAGCCGAGCGGGAGTCGGGGAG.